Listed below are T cell receptor beta chains from one sample, sequenced in a study of CD8 T cells in Susac syndrome. One entry per CDR3 protein, called by TCRdb with MiXCR from the immunoSEQ multiplex PCR reads. The table shows 27,000 or so distinct CDR3 sequences, with about 95% occurring only once. Sequencing used CD8+ T cells from PBMCs. These receptor sequences come from a human donor in good health. Both conserved end residues are part of each CDR3. The order of the fields is J gene, V gene, D gene, clone size, CDR3 protein, CDR3 DNA. The D gene is left open where the match is weak. Clone size is given for some rows only: seen once, a few or many times, or a class if the clone is expanded.

TRBJ2-7	TRBV7-2	.	few	CASSHGAGYYEQYF	TGTGCCAGCAGCCATGGGGCGGGGTACTACGAGCAGTACTTC
TRBJ2-1	TRBV20-1	.	.	CSARDLLKGGIEQFF	TGCAGTGCTAGAGATCTGTTGAAGGGCGGTATTGAGCAGTTCTTC
TRBJ2-2	TRBV27	TRBD1	.	CASSPGQASGELFF	TGTGCCAGCAGTCCCGGACAGGCCTCCGGGGAGCTGTTTTTT
TRBJ1-1	TRBV6-2/TRBV6-3	.	.	CASSEAGSTEAFF	TGTGCCAGCAGTGAAGCGGGTTCCACTGAAGCTTTCTTT
TRBJ1-6	TRBV27	TRBD1	.	CASSSGTGSRSPLHF	TGTGCCAGCAGTTCCGGGACAGGGAGTCGTTCACCCCTCCACTTT
TRBJ2-1	TRBV20-1	.	.	CSADGQTGSYNEQFF	TGCAGTGCTGATGGGCAGACAGGCTCCTACAATGAGCAGTTCTTC
TRBJ2-5	TRBV3-1	TRBD1	.	CASSMDRGFQETQYF	TGTGCCAGCAGCATGGACAGGGGATTCCAAGAGACCCAGTACTTC
TRBJ2-2	TRBV6-5	.	once	CASSYSKGSGELFF	TGTGCCAGCAGTTACTCGAAGGGGTCCGGGGAGCTGTTTTTT
TRBJ2-5	TRBV7-9	.	.	CASSPPSQGRFLETQYF	TGTGCCAGCAGCCCGCCCAGCCAGGGTCGGTTCCTAGAGACCCAGTACTTC
TRBJ1-2	TRBV7-9	.	.	CATLGQGLSGYTF	TGTGCCACCCTAGGCCAGGGGCTTAGTGGCTACACCTTC
TRBJ2-7	TRBV7-8	.	.	CASSLGEGGLSYEQYF	TGTGCCAGCAGCTTAGGGGAGGGGGGACTCTCCTACGAGCAGTACTTC
TRBJ1-1	TRBV7-9	.	once	CASSLSSKGTEAFF	TGTGCCAGCAGCCTTAGTAGTAAGGGCACTGAAGCTTTCTTT
TRBJ1-1	TRBV24-1	.	.	CATSDSSGEEAFF	TGTGCCACCAGTGATTCCTCAGGGGAGGAAGCTTTCTTT
TRBJ2-1	TRBV6-6	TRBD2	.	CASSPTSGGSEQFF	TGTGCCAGCAGTCCGACTAGCGGGGGGAGTGAGCAGTTCTTC
TRBJ2-7	TRBV7-8	.	.	CASSLRGRWEQYF	TGTGCCAGCAGCTTAAGAGGGCGGTGGGAGCAGTACTTC
TRBJ1-5	TRBV5-6	TRBD1	.	CASSSTGGANQPQHF	TGTGCCAGCAGCTCGACAGGGGGCGCGAATCAGCCCCAGCATTTT
TRBJ2-1	TRBV5-6	.	.	CASSLAYEGSRSEQFF	TGTGCCAGCAGCTTGGCGTATGAGGGGTCTAGGAGTGAGCAGTTCTTC
TRBJ2-6	TRBV6-2/TRBV6-3	.	.	CASSYSLYEEMWSGANVLTF	TGTGCCAGCAGTTACTCGTTATACGAGGAAATGTGGTCTGGGGCCAACGTCCTGACTTTC
TRBJ2-3	TRBV7-9	TRBD2	.	CASRQSGASTDTQYF	TGTGCCAGCAGACAGAGCGGGGCGAGCACAGATACGCAGTATTTT
TRBJ1-1	TRBV21-1	.	.	CASSPWVNTEAFF	TGTGCCAGCAGCCCCTGGGTTAACACTGAAGCTTTCTTT
TRBJ2-3	TRBV5-1	.	.	CASSLEGQATSTDTQYF	TGCGCCAGCAGCTTGGAGGGGCAGGCGACTAGCACAGATACGCAGTATTTT
TRBJ2-1	TRBV9	.	.	CASSADPNGYNEQFF	TGTGCCAGCAGCGCGGACCCCAACGGCTACAATGAGCAGTTCTTC
TRBJ2-3	TRBV5-1	TRBD1	.	CASSSRTGGTDTQYF	TGCGCCAGCAGCTCGAGGACAGGGGGCACAGATACGCAGTATTTT
TRBJ2-7	TRBV19	TRBD2	.	CASSSLWGGHELHEQYF	TGTGCCAGTAGTAGTTTATGGGGAGGGCATGAACTCCACGAGCAGTACTTC
TRBJ2-7	TRBV10-3	TRBD2	.	CAIGLAGAYEQYF	TGTGCCATCGGGCTAGCGGGGGCCTACGAGCAGTACTTC
TRBJ2-7	TRBV29-1	.	.	CSVDAGPGEQYF	TGCAGCGTTGATGCAGGTCCTGGGGAGCAGTACTTC
TRBJ1-2	TRBV4-3	.	.	CASSQDHPTSHNYGYTF	TGCGCCAGCAGCCAAGATCACCCTACTTCCCACAACTATGGCTACACCTTC
TRBJ2-1	TRBV13	TRBD2	.	CASSSRSSGAIASYNEQFF	TGTGCCAGCAGCTCCCGATCTAGCGGGGCTATTGCATCCTACAATGAGCAGTTCTTC
TRBJ1-3	TRBV13	TRBD1	.	CASSLGQGLSGNTIYF	TGTGCCAGCAGCCTTGGACAGGGTCTCTCTGGAAACACCATATATTTT
TRBJ2-2	TRBV20-1	TRBD1	once	CSARAGGDTGELFF	TGCAGTGCTAGAGCAGGGGGCGACACCGGGGAGCTGTTTTTT
TRBJ1-1	TRBV10-3	.	.	CAISDGHISEAFF	TGTGCCATCAGTGATGGGCATATTTCTGAAGCTTTCTTT